The rows below give T cell receptor beta chains drawn from one sample of a study of T cell responses to AZD1222 COVID-19 vaccine. The method was immunoSEQ multiplex PCR; TCRdb's version includes in-frame clones alone and lacks a portion of them. The sample has some 150,000 clones, around 88% seen once. The sequenced sample was peripheral blood, obtained on day 0 of AZD1222 vaccination. The receptor set was obtained from an adult in good health. Each CDR3 is given with its conserved first and last residue. Each record gives: J gene, D gene, V gene, clone size, CDR3 DNA, CDR3 protein. A D gene is named only where the DNA matches it firmly. Not every row has a clone size; where given, it reads once, few, many or a size class.

TRBJ1-2,TRBD1,TRBV28,.,TGTGCCAGCAGCCGCGACAGGGTCCTATATGGCTACACCTTC,CASSRDRVLYGYTF
TRBJ1-4,.,TRBV15,.,TGTGCCACCAGCGGGGTGGGGGGTAATGAAAAACTGTTTTTT,CATSGVGGNEKLFF
TRBJ2-3,TRBD2,TRBV5-1,.,TGCGCCAGCAGTAGCGGGGTTAGCACAGATACGCAGTATTTT,CASSSGVSTDTQYF
TRBJ2-7,.,TRBV19,.,TGTGCCAGTAGTATAGGCACGGGACTCACCTGGAGGGACGAGCAGTACTTC,CASSIGTGLTWRDEQYF
TRBJ2-7,.,TRBV7-9,.,TGTGCCAGCAGCTTAGCCCCCCTAGCTGGAGAGCAGTACTTC,CASSLAPLAGEQYF
TRBJ1-1,.,TRBV5-1,.,TGCGCCAGCAGCCTGGGATCATCCATGAACACTGAAGCTTTCTTT,CASSLGSSMNTEAFF
TRBJ1-2,.,TRBV6-5,.,TGTGCCAGCAGCCCAGCTACAGGGACTCTCTATGGCTACACCTTC,CASSPATGTLYGYTF
TRBJ1-3,TRBD1,TRBV3-1/TRBV3-2,.,TGTGCCAGCAGCCAAGATGCGGGACAGGGGTGGAACACCATATATTTT,CASSQDAGQGWNTIYF
TRBJ2-6,.,TRBV19,once,TGTGCCAGTAGTAAAACCACTAACAGGGCTGGGGCCAACGTCCTGACTTTC,CASSKTTNRAGANVLTF
TRBJ1-4,TRBD1,TRBV30,.,TGTGCCTGGAGTGTATGGGCAGGGACAGAAGAGTTTTTT,CAWSVWAGTEEFF
TRBJ1-2,.,TRBV19,.,TGTGCCAGTAGTACCCCCCGAGTGACATGGGGGGTTGCGAACTATGGCTACACCTTC,CASSTPRVTWGVANYGYTF
TRBJ2-3,TRBD2,TRBV10-3,.,TGTGCCATCGGACTAGCATTGGATACGCAGTATTTT,CAIGLALDTQYF
TRBJ1-2,TRBD1,TRBV4-3,.,TGCGCCAGCAGCCAAGAGGGGGCAGGGGGCCTTTTTAACTATGGCTACACCTTC,CASSQEGAGGLFNYGYTF
TRBJ1-6,.,TRBV7-9,.,TGTGCCAGCAGCTTAGGGCAGCTGCGCTATTCACCCCTCCACTTT,CASSLGQLRYSPLHF
TRBJ2-2,TRBD1,TRBV19,.,TGTGCCAGTAGTCCGGGACAGGGGCACACCGGGGAGCTGTTTTTT,CASSPGQGHTGELFF
TRBJ2-2,TRBD1,TRBV5-1,once,TGCGCCAGCAGCTTGGCCGAGGGGGCGAGGACCGGGGAGCTGTTTTTT,CASSLAEGARTGELFF
TRBJ2-3,.,TRBV5-5,.,TGTGCCAGCAGCTTGGAGGCAGACACAGATACGCAGTATTTT,CASSLEADTDTQYF
TRBJ1-1,.,TRBV7-3,few,TGTGCCAGCAGCAATGGATTGGACACTGAAGCTTTCTTT,CASSNGLDTEAFF
TRBJ1-4,TRBD1,TRBV7-2,once,TGTGCCAGCAGCTTAGCGTTGACAGGGTGGGGTGAAAAACTGTTTTTT,CASSLALTGWGEKLFF
TRBJ2-3,TRBD1,TRBV30,.,TGTGCCTGGAGAGCAGGGGGCGCGGCAGATACGCAGTATTTT,CAWRAGGAADTQYF
TRBJ2-1,.,TRBV30,.,TGTGCCTGGAGCAGGGATTCCTACAATGAGCAGTTCTTC,CAWSRDSYNEQFF
TRBJ1-5,.,TRBV6-5,.,TGTGCCAGCAGAGCGGACCGTTATAGCAATCAGCCCCAGCATTTT,CASRADRYSNQPQHF
TRBJ1-1,.,TRBV7-9,.,TGTGCCAGCAGCTTAGGTTCGGTTGGAACGAACACTGAAGCTTTCTTT,CASSLGSVGTNTEAFF
TRBJ1-3,.,TRBV11-2,.,TGTGCCAGCAGTCTTTTAACCGGGGCGATGGGAAACACCATATATTTT,CASSLLTGAMGNTIYF
TRBJ1-2,.,TRBV30,.,TGTGCCTGGAGTGTAGTTTCCCAGGCCACTCATGGCTACACCTTC,CAWSVVSQATHGYTF
TRBJ1-1,.,TRBV6-5,once,TGTGCCAGCAGGCTGGCAGGAGTGAACACTGAAGCTTTCTTT,CASRLAGVNTEAFF
TRBJ1-5,.,TRBV28,.,TGTGCCAGCAGTTGGGTTCTAAGAGGGAATCAGCCCCAGCATTTT,CASSWVLRGNQPQHF
TRBJ1-1,TRBD1,TRBV5-1,once,TGCGCCAGCAGCTTGACTCAAATACGTACGACAGGGGGTGGAGTGAACACTGAAGCTTTCTTT,CASSLTQIRTTGGGVNTEAFF
TRBJ1-2,.,TRBV11-2,.,TGTGCCAGCAGCTTAGATCTCAGAGGGACGAGGTATGGCTACACCTTC,CASSLDLRGTRYGYTF
TRBJ2-7,TRBD2,TRBV7-6,.,TGTGCCAGCAGCTTAGTTCGGGGGGGACCATCCTACGAGCAGTACTTC,CASSLVRGGPSYEQYF
TRBJ2-7,.,TRBV5-1,few,TGCGCCAGCAGTCATGGTACGACCTACGAGCAGTACTTC,CASSHGTTYEQYF
TRBJ2-1,TRBD2,TRBV24-1,.,TGTGCCACCAGTGATCCGGGACTAGCGGGGGGGGTAGACAATGAGCAGTTCTTC,CATSDPGLAGGVDNEQFF
TRBJ2-1,TRBD2,TRBV23-1,.,TGCGCCAGCAGTCTGACTAGCGGGGCTGTGAGCAATGAGCAGTTCTTC,CASSLTSGAVSNEQFF
TRBJ1-1,.,TRBV19,.,TGTGCCAGTCGCCCGACGGACCAAGGGACTGAAGCTTTCTTT,CASRPTDQGTEAFF
TRBJ2-2,TRBD2,TRBV12-3/TRBV12-4,.,TGTGCCAGCAAGGGCGGGGGAACCGGGGAGCTGTTTTTT,CASKGGGTGELFF
TRBJ2-3,.,TRBV9,.,TGTGCCAGCAGCGGCGGCGGGCTATCACCCACGGATACGCAGTATTTT,CASSGGGLSPTDTQYF
TRBJ2-1,.,TRBV12-3/TRBV12-4,.,TGTGCCAGCCGCCTTGGGGACAATGAGCAGTTCTTC,CASRLGDNEQFF
TRBJ1-2,.,TRBV20-1,.,TGCAGTGCTAGTCATCTGCTTAACTATGGCTACACCTTC,CSASHLLNYGYTF
TRBJ1-4,.,TRBV5-1,few,TGCGCCAGCAGCCCGGACGGGGAAGTAAATGAAAAACTGTTTTTT,CASSPDGEVNEKLFF
TRBJ2-7,TRBD1,TRBV18,.,TGTGCCAGCTCACCTGGGACAGGGATCAACGAGCAGTACTTC,CASSPGTGINEQYF
TRBJ2-1,TRBD2,TRBV12-3/TRBV12-4,few,TGTGCCAGCAGTTTTGCGGGGGAAGGTGAGCAGTTCTTC,CASSFAGEGEQFF
TRBJ2-2,TRBD2,TRBV5-4,.,TGTGCCAGCAGCTTGGGCGGGGGGACCGAAGGCGGGGAGCTGTTTTTT,CASSLGGGTEGGELFF
TRBJ1-1,.,TRBV2,.,TGTGCCAGCAGTTCGCAGGGCTTGAACACTGAAGCTTTCTTT,CASSSQGLNTEAFF
TRBJ1-4,.,TRBV5-6,.,TGTGCCAGCAGCTTGGAAGTGGGAGGGGGAGAAAAACTGTTTTTT,CASSLEVGGGEKLFF
TRBJ1-4,.,TRBV27,.,TGTGCCAGCAGTTTAACCTCTTCGCGTGAAAAACTGTTTTTT,CASSLTSSREKLFF
TRBJ2-5,.,TRBV28,.,TGTGCCAGCAGTGTGTCTGTGGAGACCCAGTACTTC,CASSVSVETQYF
TRBJ2-5,TRBD2,TRBV5-5,.,TGTGCCAGCAGCTTGGAACTAGCGGGGGGACAAGAGACCCAGTACTTC,CASSLELAGGQETQYF
TRBJ2-7,.,TRBV7-2,.,TGTGCCAGCAGCTTAAGTGGGACTGGACTCTACGAGCAGTACTTC,CASSLSGTGLYEQYF
TRBJ1-1,TRBD1,TRBV4-2,.,TGTGCCAGCAGCCAACACTTAGGCGGGACAGGGGACGTTTTCTTT,CASSQHLGGTGDVFF
TRBJ1-3,.,TRBV9,.,TGTGCCAGCAGCGATTCGCTGAAGGATGGAAACACCATATATTTT,CASSDSLKDGNTIYF
TRBJ2-2,TRBD2,TRBV6-5,few,TGTGCCAGCAGTTCCGGGGGGGCGATAGGGGAGCTGTTTTTT,CASSSGGAIGELFF
TRBJ2-7,.,TRBV6-5,once,TGTGCCAGCAGTTACGGGGTAGGGCTGGCCGAGCAGTACTTC,CASSYGVGLAEQYF
TRBJ2-1,TRBD2,TRBV18,.,TGTGCCAGCTCACCACAGCGGGGGTACAATGAGCAGTTCTTC,CASSPQRGYNEQFF